These T cell receptor beta chains were read from a single sample in a study of blood T cells in healthy people across ages. Each CDR3 protein is one row after TCRdb ran MiXCR on the 5' RACE reads. The repertoire holds fewer than 1,200,000 distinct CDR3 sequences, with approximately 25% as singletons. This same sample was also taken into another study, of T cells of mothers and their children.

The sample consisted of blood. The origin of the receptors is a girl aged 2 to 10 in good health. Both conserved end residues are part of each CDR3. A D gene is named only where the DNA matches it firmly. Clone size is stated in some rows and not others, as once, few, many or a class when expanded.

D gene | J gene | V gene | clone size | CDR3 DNA | CDR3 protein
NA | TRBJ2-4 | TRBV3-1 | NA | TGTGCCAGCAGCCAAGAGGGAGGGACAGGAATAGCTTTAGCCAAAAACATTCAGTACTTC | CASSQEGGTGIALAKNIQYF
TRBD2 | TRBJ2-7 | TRBV5-1 | NA | TGCGCCAGCAGCCTCAGTCCTCTAGCGGCGAGCTCCTACGAGCAGTACTTC | CASSLSPLAASSYEQYF
NA | TRBJ2-3 | TRBV7-9 | NA | TGTGCCAGCAGCTTCCCGCTCTCAGATACGCAGTATTTT | CASSFPLSDTQYF
NA | TRBJ1-5 | TRBV5-1 | NA | TGCGCCAGCAGCTTGGACGGGCCGCAGCCCCAGCATTTT | CASSLDGPQPQHF
NA | TRBJ1-5 | TRBV12-3/TRBV12-4 | NA | TGTGCCAGCAGTTTTAGGGGAAACCTTGAATTT | CASSFRGNLEF
NA | TRBJ1-2 | TRBV4-1 | few | TGCGCCAGCAGCCCCGAGGGTCCGATAACCGCTACTTATGGCTACACCTTC | CASSPEGPITATYGYTF
NA | TRBJ2-7 | TRBV20-1 | NA | TGCAGTGCTAGACCTCTAGCGTCGTCCTACGAGCAGTACTTC | CSARPLASSYEQYF
NA | TRBJ2-4 | TRBV28 | many | TGTGCCAGCAGTGCAGAGAACATTCAGTACTTC | CASSAENIQYF
TRBD1 | TRBJ2-7 | TRBV28 | NA | TGTGCCAGCGACAGGGGGCGAGGCGAGCAGTACTTC | CASDRGRGEQYF
NA | TRBJ2-3 | TRBV7-3 | NA | TGTGCCAGCAGCTCCGACAGCTCCAGCACAGATACGCAGTATTTT | CASSSDSSSTDTQYF
TRBD1 | TRBJ2-7 | TRBV28 | few | TGTGCCAGCAGTCCCCTAGGGACAGGGATCCCCTACGAGCAGTACTTC | CASSPLGTGIPYEQYF
TRBD2 | TRBJ2-5 | TRBV7-2 | few | TGTGCCAGCAGCTTATCGATAGCGGGGGGGTCTTTGGAGACCCAGTACTTC | CASSLSIAGGSLETQYF
TRBD2 | TRBJ2-3 | TRBV7-2 | NA | TGTGCCAGCAAAGCGGGACCTAGCACAGATACGCAGTATTTT | CASKAGPSTDTQYF
NA | TRBJ2-2 | TRBV20-1 | few | TGCAGTGCTAGACAGCCCACCGGGGAGCTGTTTTTT | CSARQPTGELFF
TRBD2 | TRBJ2-7 | TRBV28 | NA | TGTGCCAGCAGTCCTCTAGCGGGAGGGTTTTACGAGCAGTACTTC | CASSPLAGGFYEQYF
NA | TRBJ2-3 | TRBV7-3 | few | TGTGCCAGCAGCGGGACCCCAGTTACAGATACGCAGTATTTT | CASSGTPVTDTQYF
TRBD1 | TRBJ1-5 | TRBV18 | NA | TGTGCCAGCTCCCAGGGGGAGTCGAATCAGCCCCAGCATTTT | CASSQGESNQPQHF
NA | TRBJ2-1 | TRBV7-2 | few | TGTGCCAGCAGCTTAGGGATCGGATCGGGAGTTAACAATGAGCAGTTCTTC | CASSLGIGSGVNNEQFF
NA | TRBJ2-3 | TRBV9 | NA | TGTGCCAGCACCTCGGGGGGCCCCCATGGAGATACGCAGTATTTT | CASTSGGPHGDTQYF
TRBD1 | TRBJ2-7 | TRBV14 | few | TGTGCCAGCAGCCAACGGGGACAGGACATAGCCTACGAGCAGTACTTC | CASSQRGQDIAYEQYF
TRBD1 | TRBJ1-2 | TRBV7-9 | few | TGTGCCAGCAGCTTATTAGATGGGACAGGGATTAACTATGGCTACACCTTC | CASSLLDGTGINYGYTF
NA | TRBJ1-2 | TRBV5-1 | NA | TGCGCCAGCAGCTACGCCGGGACACCCTATGGCTACACCTTC | CASSYAGTPYGYTF
NA | TRBJ2-7 | TRBV12-3/TRBV12-4 | many | TGTGCCAGCAGTTCCGACAGATCCTACGAGCAGTACTTC | CASSSDRSYEQYF
NA | TRBJ1-4 | TRBV14 | NA | TGTGCCAGCAGCCTTGGGACACCTAATGAAAAACTGTTTTTT | CASSLGTPNEKLFF
NA | TRBJ2-5 | TRBV3-1 | few | TGTGCCAGCAGCCCACGCGTCCGTCGGTCGGACCAAGAGACCCAGTACTTC | CASSPRVRRSDQETQYF
NA | TRBJ2-1 | TRBV5-6 | NA | TGTGCCAGCAGCTTCGTGGTTGAGCAGTTCTTC | CASSFVVEQFF
TRBD2 | TRBJ2-3 | TRBV7-2 | NA | TGTGCCAGCAGCCCTACCCTAGCGGGAGCTAGCACAGATACGCAGTATTTT | CASSPTLAGASTDTQYF
NA | TRBJ2-7 | TRBV20-1 | NA | TGCAGTCCACGCCGCTTGCCTCCCTACGAGCAGTACTTC | CSPRRLPPYEQYF
NA | TRBJ1-4 | TRBV20-1 | few | TGCAGTGCTCCTGAGGGCATTGGTGAAAAACTGTTTTTT | CSAPEGIGEKLFF
NA | TRBJ2-5 | TRBV29-1 | few | TGCAGCGTTGAAGATAATCTCTCGGGATCCCAAGAGACCCAGTACTTC | CSVEDNLSGSQETQYF
TRBD1 | TRBJ1-5 | TRBV12-3/TRBV12-4 | NA | TGTGCCAGCAGCTCCTCCGGGACAGGAGTTAGGGGCAATCAGCCCCAGCATTTT | CASSSSGTGVRGNQPQHF
NA | TRBJ2-7 | TRBV29-1 | NA | TGCAGCGTCTCCTATGAGAGCGAGCAGTACTTC | CSVSYESEQYF
NA | TRBJ2-1 | TRBV7-7 | few | TGTGCTAGCAGCTTAGAACTTCCCGGGGGTGAGCAGTTCTTC | CASSLELPGGEQFF
TRBD1 | TRBJ1-2 | TRBV9 | few | TGTGCCAGCAGCGTAGTGGACAGGGATGACTATGGCTACACCTTC | CASSVVDRDDYGYTF
NA | TRBJ1-2 | TRBV3-1 | few | TGTGCCAGCAGCCAAGACTTTCAGGGGAATGGCTACACCTTC | CASSQDFQGNGYTF
TRBD1 | TRBJ1-4 | TRBV7-9 | NA | TGTGCCAGCAGCCGGCCCGGGGACAGCGGTAATGAAAAACTGTTTTTT | CASSRPGDSGNEKLFF
NA | TRBJ1-6 | TRBV4-3 | NA | TGCGCCAGCAGCCAAGAGGGAGGAGGGAACTCACCCCTCCACTTT | CASSQEGGGNSPLHF
NA | TRBJ2-1 | TRBV7-9 | few | TGTGCCAGCAGCGACGTGGCGGGGAGCTACAATGAGCAGTTCTTC | CASSDVAGSYNEQFF
NA | TRBJ2-7 | TRBV18 | few | TGTGCCAGCTCACCACGAGGTGTGATTTCTGGAGAGCAGTACTTC | CASSPRGVISGEQYF
NA | TRBJ2-3 | TRBV27 | NA | TGTGCCACCAGAGAACTACGGGGCCGCACAGATACGCAGTATTTT | CATRELRGRTDTQYF